What follows are 15 T cell receptor beta chains derived from one specimen sequenced in a study of T cells in Graves' hyperthyroidism and ophthalmopathy. RNA transcripts provided the source from which TCR beta CDR3 regions were amplified. When the TCR CDR3 underwent first-round RT-PCR, the HTBI primer set was used. TCRdb re-called the multiplex PCR reads with MiXCR, one entry per CDR3 protein. The sample contains around 290,000 distinct CDR3 sequences, about an eighth of which appear only once. Sample: blood. These receptors came from a woman in her twenties or thirties with Graves' hyperthyroidism that later progressed to Graves' ophthalmopathy.

This clonotype was seen at least ten times. The gene calls are TRBV6-1 and TRBJ2-2; D is possibly TRBD1 (6 bases). Germline lookup yields CDR1 MNHNS and CDR2 SASEGT. The CDR3 is 16 residues long. Trimming removed 5 bases at V and 0 bases at J, with 13 bases between. CDR3 loop: CASSFSGQPNTGELFF. CDR3 DNA: TGTGCCAGCAGTTTTTCCGGACAGCCGAACACCGGGGAGCTGTTTTTT.

This clonotype has ten or more counts. The chain recombines TRBV6-2 or TRBV6-3 with TRBJ1-2, with 10 bases lining up with TRBD1. CDR1 is MNHEY, CDR2 SVGEGT, per germline. CDR3 size: 15 residues. V lost 2 bases, J lost 7 bases, and 7 bases stayed unmatched. This chain's CDR3 is CASSYPGQGDRGYTF. In DNA, the CDR3 is TGTGCCAGCAGTTACCCTGGACAGGGGGATCGTGGCTACACCTTC.

This clonotype has a count of ten or more. The chain carries TRBV15 and TRBJ1-5; the match to TRBD1 covers 9 bases. The CDR3 length is 17 residues. The J segment lost 2 bases and the V segment lost 4 bases, leaving 9 bases of the junction unmatched. Per the germline V gene, CDR1 is LNHNV and CDR2 is YYDKDF (reference sequence). The DNA of the CDR3 is TGTGCCACCAGCACCCGGACAGGGGTCGTGGGCAATCAGCCCCAGCATTTT. Its translation is CATSTRTGVVGNQPQHF.

The genes are TRBV14 and TRBJ1-1; D might be TRBD1 (6 bases). Germline-derived CDR1 and CDR2 are SGHDN and FVKESK. The CDR3 covers 17 residues. V was trimmed by 4 bases and J by 6 bases, leaving 24 bases between them. The CDR3 is CASSPPGRGVVRAEAFF. CDR3 nucleotides: TGTGCCAGCAGCCCTCCCGGCAGGGGAGTAGTGAGGGCTGAAGCTTTCTTT.

This clonotype was observed a handful of times. The chain joins TRBV11-3 to TRBJ2-7; possibly TRBD1 or TRBD2 for D (5 bases each). The CDR3 contains 15 residues. Trimming took off 6 bases at V and 2 bases at J, with 17 bases between the two ends. CDR1 is SGHNT, CDR2 YENEEA, per germline. CDR3 loop: CASSPEAGSPYEQYF. CDR3 in DNA: TGTGCCAGCAGTCCAGAAGCAGGGAGTCCCTACGAGCAGTACTTC.

This clonotype was detected many times. The chain is built from TRBV20-1 and TRBJ2-7, with D possibly TRBD2 on 5 matching bases. The CDR3 runs 13 residues. The germline V gene has CDR1 DFQATT and CDR2 SNEGSKA (reference sequence). V was pared by 1 base and J by 1 base, with 8 bases between. The CDR3 DNA reads as TGCAGTGCTAGAGGACTATCATCCTACGAGCAGTACTTC. Protein product: CSARGLSSYEQYF.

This clonotype was seen many times. The genes are TRBV7-6 and TRBJ2-7, with D tentatively TRBD2 (5 bases). The CDR3 has 14 amino acids. V lost 4 bases, J lost 4 bases, and 14 bases lay in between. Germline V gives CDR1 SGHVS, CDR2 FNYEAQ. CDR3 amino acids: CASSSPDSRYEQYF. The CDR3 coding sequence is TGTGCCAGCAGCTCACCGGACTCAAGGTACGAGCAGTACTTC.

This clonotype was detected a few times. CDR3 region: CASSPLDSYTDTQYF. CDR3 bases: TGTGCCAGCAGCCCCTTGGACTCATACACAGATACGCAGTATTTT. The rearrangement links TRBV9 to TRBJ2-3; weak D call: TRBD2 (5 bases). Germline V CDR1 and CDR2: SGDLS, YYNGEE. With 4 bases removed from V and 2 bases from J, the gap between germline ends came to 14 bases. The CDR3 consists of 15 residues.

This clonotype has only a few counts. The chain carries TRBV4-3 and TRBJ1-1, with 9 bases identical to TRBD1. CDR3 length: 18 amino acids. V was pared by 0 bases and J by 2 bases, with 10 bases of the junction left unmatched. CDR1 and CDR2 (germline): LGHNA, YSLEER. CDR3 protein: CASSQDPDPGQGNTEAFF. For the CDR3, the DNA is TGCGCCAGCAGCCAAGACCCGGACCCGGGACAGGGTAACACTGAAGCTTTCTTT.

This clonotype showed up many times. This chain joins TRBV9 and TRBJ2-5; TRBD2 might be the D (5 bases). CDR1 and CDR2 from the germline V gene are SGDLS and YYNGEE. V was pared by 4 bases and J by 5 bases, with 21 bases between. The CDR3 has 16 amino acids. CDR3 DNA: TGTGCCAGCAGCCCAGAGGGATCGAAAGGTGGGGAGACCCAGTACTTC. This translates into CASSPEGSKGGETQYF.

This clonotype was seen at least ten times. The J gene is TRBJ2-7, the V gene TRBV7-9, with 8 nucleotides matching TRBD1. The CDR3 spans 16 residues. The V gene's germline CDR1 is SEHNR and CDR2 FQNEAQ (reference sequence). V dropped 4 bases and J dropped 2; count of bases not matched to a gene: 10. The CDR3 nucleotides are TGTGCCAGCAGCTCCACCAGGACAGGGTTGACCTACGAGCAGTACTTC. Its protein is CASSSTRTGLTYEQYF.

In this sample, this clonotype turned up many times. One junction end disagrees with the germline gene, perhaps due to a read error. The chain couples TRBV28 to TRBJ2-1; D not resolved. In germline, CDR1 is MDHEN, CDR2 SYDVKM. CDR3 length equals 13 residues. CDR3 sequence reads: CASSLSHNNEQSF. CDR3 nucleotide sequence: TGTGCCAGCAGTTTATCCCATAACAATGAGCAGTCCTTC.

This clonotype was detected ten times or more. The rearrangement links TRBV5-1 to TRBJ1-1; D is perhaps TRBD1 (5 bases). V was trimmed by 0 bases and J by 5 bases, leaving 8 bases between them. Germline values: CDR1 SGHRS, CDR2 YFSETQ. CDR3 length: 13 residues. The CDR3 spells CASSLGGVTEAFF. The CDR3 bases are TGCGCCAGCAGCTTGGGAGGGGTAACTGAAGCTTTCTTT.

The chain uses TRBV6-1 and TRBJ2-7; TRBD2 matches 12 bases. This CDR3 spans 16 amino acids. CDR1 is MNHNS, CDR2 SASEGT, per germline. V shed 5 bases, J shed 4 bases, and the junction held 9 bases outside the gene matches. CDR3 DNA sequence: TGTGCCAGCAGTTCGACTAGCGGGAGAATTACTTACGAGCAGTACTTC. Translating it yields CASSSTSGRITYEQYF.

This clonotype showed up many times. The chain has TRBV12-3 or TRBV12-4 and TRBJ2-7; 10 nucleotides agree with TRBD1. CDR3 size: 13 residues. J gave up 7 bases and V 6 bases, and 6 bases lay outside the gene matches. CDR3 DNA: TGTGCCAGCAGCTTGGACAGGGGGGGTGAGCAGTACTTC. As protein: CASSLDRGGEQYF.